The 15 T cell receptor beta chains given below trace back to one sample, sequenced in a study of control samples from healthy donors and cancer patients (dated by TCRdb to the early 2020s). Library creation used the immunoSEQ multiplex PCR assay. This is the immuneACCESS table as TCRdb keeps it, with only in-frame sequences that have V and J called. A part of the clones is gone; compared with another copy, unresolved V genes explain less than half, and the rest is unexplained. The table for this sample lists 150,000 to 200,000 clones; 90% of them were counted only once. In total, the top ten clones hold 1.4% of the sample. Sequenced input: blood. The receptor set was obtained from a woman between 45 and 60 years old in good health.

The chain carries TRBV19 and TRBJ1-6, with 10 nucleotides matching TRBD1. CDR3 length: 15 amino acids. CDR1 is LNHDA, CDR2 SQIVND, per germline (reference sequence). Trimming took 2 bases from V and 8 from J; bases not matched to a gene: 3. The chain's CDR3 is CASSIPGTGDSPLHF. The CDR3 DNA sequence: TGTGCCAGTAGTATACCCGGGACAGGGGATTCACCCCTCCACTTT.

The V call is TRBV9, the J call TRBJ2-7, with 8 positions matching TRBD1. CDR1 is SGDLS, CDR2 YYNGEE, per germline. The CDR3 spans 15 residues. The J segment lost 0 bases and the V segment lost 2 bases, leaving 4 bases of the junction unmatched. The DNA of the CDR3 is TGTGCCAGCAGCGTGGACAGGGAACTCTCCTACGAGCAGTACTTC. Encoded protein: CASSVDRELSYEQYF.

The chain carries TRBV24-1 and TRBJ2-1, with D perhaps matching TRBD1 (6 bases). Germline values: CDR1 KGHDR, CDR2 SFDVKD. The CDR3 totals 15 residues. The V end lost 7 bases, the J end lost 5 bases, and 17 bases lay between the germline ends. The CDR3 DNA reads TGTGCCACCAGCCCGGGACAACACCGCGACAATGAGCAGTTCTTC. It specifies CATSPGQHRDNEQFF.

This clone was seen a handful of times. This chain joins TRBV5-1 and TRBJ2-5, with D tentatively TRBD2 (7 bases). Germline V gene lookup returns CDR1 SGHRS and CDR2 YFSETQ. The CDR3 is 16 amino acids. With 10 bases removed from V and 2 bases from J, the gap between germline ends came to 24 bases. The CDR3 spells CAAARGDMVGQETQYF. Here the CDR3 DNA reads TGCGCCGCAGCCCGGGGGGACATGGTGGGGCAAGAGACCCAGTACTTC.

The chain recombines TRBV5-5 with TRBJ2-1; possible D gene TRBD1, 6 bases. The germline V and J ends were trimmed by 4 bases and 0 bases, with 14 bases remaining between them. CDR1 SGHKS and CDR2 YYEKEE come from the germline V gene (reference sequence). The length of the CDR3 is 16 residues. CDR3 residues: CASSKQGSRSYNEQFF. CDR3 nucleotide sequence: TGTGCCAGCAGCAAACAGGGTTCGCGCTCCTACAATGAGCAGTTCTTC. Full variable domain (rest looked up from reference TRBV5-5 and TRBJ2-1): DAGVTQSPTHLIKTRGQQVTLRCSPISGHKSVSWYQQVLGQGPQFIFQYYEKEERGRGNFPDRFSARQFPNYSSELNVNALLLGDSALYLCASSKQGSRSYNEQFFGPGTRLTVL.

The table lists this clone with a count of one. The chain employs TRBV5-6 and TRBJ2-2; TRBD2 aligns across 10 bases. J gave up 1 base and V 4 bases, and 4 bases lay outside the gene matches. CDR1 SGHDT and CDR2 YYEEEE come from the germline V gene. The CDR3 covers 16 residues. CDR3 sequence (DNA): TGTGCCAGCAGCCCTACTAGCGGGAAGAACACCGGGGAGCTGTTTTTT. Its translation: CASSPTSGKNTGELFF.

CDR3 sequence (DNA): TGTGCCACCAGCAGACCCTCGAATCAGCCCCAGCATTTT. Its translation: CATSRPSNQPQHF. This chain connects TRBV15 to TRBJ1-5; D gene uncertain. V was shortened by 2 bases and J by 4 bases, with 6 bases between the two germline ends. This CDR3 has 13 amino acids. Germline values: CDR1 LNHNV, CDR2 YYDKDF (reference sequence).

J is TRBJ1-1 and V is TRBV11-3; 7 bases fit TRBD1. J gave up 2 bases and V 2 bases, and 2 bases lay outside the gene matches. The V gene's germline CDR1 is SGHNT and CDR2 YENEEA. There are 14 residues in the CDR3. CDR3 bases: TGTGCCAGCAGCTTACAGGGGGGAAACACTGAAGCTTTCTTT. It translates to CASSLQGGNTEAFF.

In its sample, this clone was seen once. The chain couples TRBV11-2 to TRBJ1-5, with a weak D call TRBD1 (5 bases). The CDR3 covers 14 residues. Germline V gene sequence: CDR1 SGHAT, CDR2 FQNNGV. Deletions cut 1 base from V and 6 bases from J, with 10 bases between. CDR3 DNA: TGTGCCAGCAGCTTAGGGGACGGCGGTCAGCCCCAGCATTTT. Translated, it gives CASSLGDGGQPQHF.

This chain links TRBV7-3 with TRBJ2-1, with D perhaps matching TRBD2 (7 bases). Trimming removed 2 bases at V and 8 bases at J, with 16 bases between. The CDR3 spans 15 residues. CDR1 SGHTA and CDR2 FQGTGA come from the germline V gene. CDR3 residues: CASSLSSGGFDEQFF. CDR3 DNA sequence: TGTGCCAGCAGCTTATCCTCGGGGGGCTTCGATGAGCAGTTCTTC. Looking up the rest from reference TRBV7-3 and TRBJ2-1 gives the full variable domain: GAGVSQTPSNKVTEKGKYVELRCDPISGHTALYWYRQSLGQGPEFLIYFQGTGAADDSGLPNDRFFAVRPEGSVSTLKIQRTERGDSAVYLCASSLSSGGFDEQFFGPGTRLTVL.

The chain has TRBV4-2 and TRBJ2-7, with D unclear. Trimming removed 0 bases from V and 6 bases from J, with 12 bases in between. Looked up from germline, CDR1 is LGHNA and CDR2 is YNFKEQ. The CDR3 runs 14 residues. The CDR3 nucleotides read TGTGCCAGCAGCCAAGAGCCAAGAGTACGCGAGCAGTACTTC. It specifies CASSQEPRVREQYF.

The V gene is TRBV12-3 or TRBV12-4, the J gene TRBJ1-1; no definite D call. The V end was cut by 4 bases, the J end by 5 bases, with 5 bases between. The CDR3 has 11 amino acids. In DNA form, the CDR3 reads TGTGCCAGCAGTTATATAACTGAAGCTTTCTTT. The encoded protein is CASSYITEAFF.

The V gene is TRBV9, the J gene TRBJ1-2; perhaps TRBD1 as D (6 bases). This CDR3 region has 15 residues. Between the trimmed V and J ends, which lost 4 bases and 6 bases, there was a span of 19 bases. Germline V gene sequence: CDR1 SGDLS, CDR2 YYNGEE. CDR3: CASSYSKQGKHGYTF. Here the CDR3 DNA reads TGTGCCAGCAGCTATTCAAAACAGGGCAAACATGGCTACACCTTC.

The chain joins TRBV9 to TRBJ2-2; no clear D. Germline CDR1 and CDR2: SGDLS and YYNGEE. Trimming cost V 3 bases and J 5 bases, with 5 bases left between them. This CDR3 has 12 amino acids. CDR3 region: CASSAHTGELFF. The CDR3 DNA reads as TGTGCCAGCAGCGCCCATACCGGGGAGCTGTTTTTT.

The chain combines TRBV5-6 with TRBJ1-1, with D uncertain. The V gene's germline CDR1 is SGHDT and CDR2 YYEEEE. Trimming stripped 0 bases from V and 4 bases from J, with 13 bases between. CDR3 length equals 15 residues. CDR3 in amino acids: CASSLAGDWGTEAFF. The DNA for the CDR3 is TGTGCCAGCAGCTTGGCCGGGGATTGGGGCACTGAAGCTTTCTTT.